The T cell receptor (beta chain) described here comes from a study of shared clonotypes between healthy human individuals. Sorted-subset replicate PCRs used 200 ng DNA, about 30,000 T cell genomes. This table comes from immunoSEQ multiplex PCR, and its TCRdb copy is limited to in-frame clones, with some not included. The sample lists roughly 2,300,000 clones, around 92% occurring once. Per the germline V gene, CDR1 is MDHEN and CDR2 is SYDVKM. The CDR3 has 15 residues. The ends were cut back, 6 bases at V and 0 bases at J, with 14 bases in the middle. The receptor comes from a man aged 18 to 30 in good health. Some clones in this sample may be carry-over from other donors' samples. The V gene is TRBV28, the J gene TRBJ2-5; D perhaps matches TRBD2 (5 bases). Sequenced sample: naive CD4+ T cells from PBMCs. Described subset: CD45RA+ positively selected. The CDR3 sequence: CASRNRGQNQETQYF. CDR3 bases: TGTGCCAGCAGAAACCGAGGGCAGAACCAAGAGACCCAGTACTTC.